This record concerns one T cell receptor (beta chain) sequence. The data belong to a study of blood T cell repertoires in COVID-19. Study context: Sources were T cells, B-cell-depleted T cells, or PBMCs; the material itself was cDNA or gDNA.

The CDR3 is made up of 15 amino acids. Losses at the gene ends were 3 bases for V and 5 bases for J; bases not matched to a gene: 2. Germline V gene sequence: CDR1 DFQATT, CDR2 SNEGSKA (reference sequence). The method was immunoSEQ multiplex PCR; TCRdb's version includes in-frame clones alone and lacks a portion of them. The profile shows about 220,000 clones, around 75% of them singletons. The genes are TRBV20-1 and TRBJ2-1; 15 nucleotides match TRBD2. The TCR comes from a human donor in a cohort sampled during active COVID-19. The sequencing input was peripheral blood. CDR3 DNA: TGCAGTGCTAGTGGACTAGCGGGAGGGCACAATGAGCAGTTCTTC. Protein sequence: CSASGLAGGHNEQFF.